This is a list of T cell receptor beta chains from one sample in a study of CD8 T cells in ankylosing spondylitis. MiXCR, run by TCRdb on the 5' RACE reads, gives a single entry per CDR3 protein. The table includes 450,000 or so distinct CDR3 sequences, 26% detected once. Source material: blood, either unsorted or a sorted T cell fraction (not recorded which). The receptors come from a male donor with ankylosing spondylitis. Both conserved end residues are part of each CDR3. The D gene is left open where the match is weak. Only part of the rows carry a size: once, few, many, or a class if the clone is expanded.

>TRBV19|-|TRBJ2-2|-
TGTGCCAGTAGTATTCCCCCCCATCTTTGGAACACCGGGGAGCTGTTTTTT
CASSIPPHLWNTGELFF
>TRBV5-1|few|TRBJ2-5|-
TGCGCCAGCAGTCGGGGTAAAAAAGAGACCCAGTACTTC
CASSRGKKETQYF
>TRBV7-2|-|TRBJ2-7|TRBD2
TGTGCCAGCAGCCATAGCGGGAGTGGTCTGGCCTACGAGCAGTACTTC
CASSHSGSGLAYEQYF
>TRBV20-1|-|TRBJ2-1|-
TGCAGTGCTAGTCTCGAGAGTCTCAATGAGCAGTTCTTC
CSASLESLNEQFF
>TRBV10-1|-|TRBJ2-7|-
TGCGCCAGCAGTGATGCCGGGCAAAGCTCCTACGAGCAGTACTTC
CASSDAGQSSYEQYF
>TRBV12-3/TRBV12-4|few|TRBJ2-1|-
TGTGCCAGCAGTTTAAGCAGTTCAAACAATGAGCAGTTCTTC
CASSLSSSNNEQFF
>TRBV29-1|-|TRBJ2-3|-
TGCAGCGTGGAGGGCGGCTATGGGGCAGATACGCAGTATTTT
CSVEGGYGADTQYF
>TRBV25-1|-|TRBJ2-1|TRBD1
TGTGCCAGCAGCTCCGACAGGGTGGCCTACAATGAGCAGTTCTTC
CASSSDRVAYNEQFF
>TRBV20-1|-|TRBJ1-3|-
TGCAGTGCTAGTGGTCAGATGTCTAGAAACACCATATATTTT
CSASGQMSRNTIYF
>TRBV9|few|TRBJ2-7|TRBD1
TGTGCCAGCAGCGTCAGGGGGCCGGGTTACGAGCAGTACTTC
CASSVRGPGYEQYF
>TRBV7-2|-|TRBJ2-7|-
TGTGCCAGCAGCTTCCGAACGGACGGGACCTACGAGCAGTACTTC
CASSFRTDGTYEQYF
>TRBV20-1|many|TRBJ2-7|TRBD2
TGCAGTGCTAGAGGGACTAGCGGGAGGGTAAGCTCCTACGAGCAGTACTTC
CSARGTSGRVSSYEQYF
>TRBV29-1|few|TRBJ2-3|TRBD2
TGCAGCGTTGAACGGACGGGAGGCGCAGATACGCAGTATTTT
CSVERTGGADTQYF
>TRBV28|-|TRBJ1-5|-
TGTGCCAGCAGTTTGGCAGGGGCTGGGCAGCCCCAGCATTTT
CASSLAGAGQPQHF
>TRBV7-2|many|TRBJ2-3|-
TGTGCCAGCAGCCGAGCGACTAGGACAGATACGCAGTATTTT
CASSRATRTDTQYF
>TRBV7-2|few|TRBJ1-1|-
TGTGCCAGCAGCTTAGTGGCAGGGAGAATGAACACTGAAGCTTTCTTT
CASSLVAGRMNTEAFF
>TRBV18|many|TRBJ1-1|TRBD1
TGTGCCAGCTCACCTGGGGTTGCCAGGGGGGTTGCAACTGAAGCTTTCTTT
CASSPGVARGVATEAFF